The clone carrying this T cell receptor beta chain was recorded once. Assay: immunoSEQ multiplex PCR; the TCRdb copy retains only in-frame clones and omits some. The repertoire holds some 41,000 clones, with 88% as singletons. These data are taken from a study of PD-L1 blockade in urothelial cancer. Study at large: From about 2014, patients received atezolizumab, given as 1,200 mg intravenously every 3 weeks. Prior regimens of chemotherapy numbered 0 to 3 per patient. Among blood samples, the median T cell count was some 140,000.

The germline CDR1 and CDR2 sequences are KGHSH and LQKENI. Trimming took 4 bases from V and 1 from J; bases not matched to a gene: 15. The CDR3 totals 18 residues. The chain has TRBV18 and TRBJ1-1, with 7 bases identical to TRBD1. The material sequenced was PBMCs, taken around atezolizumab (anti-PD-L1) treatment. The sequence derives from a woman in her sixties or seventies with urothelial cancer. The CDR3 protein is CASSLTTPTGAGNTEAFF. DNA for the CDR3: TGTGCCAGCTCACTCACGACCCCTACAGGGGCCGGGAACACTGAAGCTTTCTTT. Full variable domain (missing parts from reference TRBV18 and TRBJ1-1): NAGVMQNPRHLVRRRGQEARLRCSPMKGHSHVYWYRQLPEEGLKFMVYLQKENIIDESGMPKERFSAEFPKEGPSILRIQQVVRGDSAAYFCASSLTTPTGAGNTEAFFGQGTRLTVV.